Presented here are 28 T cell receptor beta chains from one specimen sequenced in a study of low-dose radiotherapy and immunotherapy resistance in tumors (dated by TCRdb to the early 2020s). First-strand cDNA was synthesized with Superscript III and a set of TRAV- and TRBV-specific primers, covering both TCRalpha and TCRbeta chains. An approximately 20-cycle PCR with Phusion amplified the TCRs, pairing a constant-region primer with the adapter that was attached to the V primers. TCRdb passed the public sequencing reads through fastp at Q25 and MiXCR, retaining productive beta sequences. Merged by CDR3 protein, the rows form single entries marked with the most common genes and DNA. The sample profile shows 16,000 or so distinct CDR3 sequences; about 70% of them were found once. The ten largest clones capture 4.5% to 7% of the sample. The receptors originated from a human donor with advanced metastatic prostate, ovarian, gallbladder or colorectal cancer (not recorded which). This table probably holds off-target reads from a library built for another chain.

CDR3 DNA sequence: TGTGCCAGCAGTTTTGGGACAGGGTATACCGAGCAGTACTTC. It yields the protein CASSFGTGYTEQYF. The chain has TRBV12-3 or TRBV12-4 and TRBJ2-7; TRBD1 matches 9 bases. V lost 3 bases to trimming and J lost 6 bases; unmatched junction nucleotides: 6. The length of the CDR3 is 14 residues.

This clonotype has only a few counts. The genes are TRBV14 and TRBJ2-1; 7 positions agree with TRBD2. The CDR3 covers 16 residues. Germline V gives CDR1 SGHDN, CDR2 FVKESK. Losses at the gene ends were 2 bases for V and 0 bases for J; bases not matched to a gene: 4. The CDR3 DNA reads as TGTGCCAGCAGCCAAAAAGCGGGGTTCTCCTACAATGAGCAGTTCTTC. It specifies CASSQKAGFSYNEQFF.

This chain joins TRBV12-3 or TRBV12-4 and TRBJ2-1; 7 nucleotides match TRBD2. The CDR3 contains 15 residues. V lost 3 bases and J lost 3; bases outside the gene matches: 5. Written as DNA, the CDR3 is TGTGCCAGCAGTTTGAGGACTAGGGGCTACAATGAGCAGTTCTTC. Its translation: CASSLRTRGYNEQFF.

For the CDR3, the DNA is TGTGCCAGCAGCGCCCAAGTTGGGGGTGAAGCTTTCTTT. Its protein product is CASSAQVGGEAFF. The chain joins TRBV9 to TRBJ1-1, with a tentative D call TRBD1 (5 bases). The V end lost 3 bases, the J end lost 7 bases, and 13 bases lay between the germline ends. The length of the CDR3 is 13 residues. CDR1 is SGDLS, CDR2 YYNGEE, per germline.

The gene calls are TRBV4-1 and TRBJ1-1, with D uncertain. Between the trimmed V and J ends, which lost 5 bases and 1 base, there was a span of 8 bases. The CDR3 is 13 residues long. The V gene's germline CDR1 is MGHRA and CDR2 YSYEKL. For the CDR3, the DNA is TGCGCCAGCAGCAGGATGCCGAACACTGAAGCTTTCTTT. Its protein product is CASSRMPNTEAFF.

In this sample, this clonotype turned up a few times. This chain connects TRBV5-1 to TRBJ2-7, with 11 positions matching TRBD2. Germline V gene data show CDR1 as SGHRS and CDR2 as YFSETQ. The CDR3 has 17 residues. V dropped 2 bases and J dropped 0; count of bases not matched to a gene: 7. The CDR3 DNA is TGCGCCAGCAGCTTACCCCAGACTAGCGGGAACTCCTACGAGCAGTACTTC. It yields the protein CASSLPQTSGNSYEQYF.

This clonotype has more than one count but fewer than ten. The chain combines TRBV7-1 with TRBJ2-1, with D possibly TRBD1 on 5 matching bases. TRBV7-1 is treated as an ORF (open reading frame) with a function not yet certain. Trimming pared 5 bases from V and 4 bases from J, leaving 21 bases between. This CDR3 spans 17 amino acids. CDR3 residues: CASSRRQLPRFYNEQFF. CDR3 in DNA: TGTGCCAGCAGCCGAAGACAGCTCCCTCGGTTTTACAATGAGCAGTTCTTC.

This chain joins TRBV29-1 and TRBJ1-3; 9 positions agree with TRBD1. V was pared by 4 bases and J by 0 bases, with 7 bases of the junction left unmatched. The V gene's germline CDR1 is SQVTM and CDR2 ANQGSEA. This CDR3 is built from 16 residues. The CDR3 region is CSVVQGARDSGNTIYF. CDR3 bases: TGCAGCGTTGTACAGGGGGCGAGAGACTCTGGAAACACCATATATTTT.

This clonotype was detected a few times. This rearrangement joins TRBV6-2 or TRBV6-3 to TRBJ1-1; a possible D gene is TRBD1 (5 bases). The CDR3 runs to 11 residues. Germline lookup yields CDR1 MNHEY and CDR2 SVGEGT. V lost 7 bases and J lost 5, with 8 bases in between. The CDR3 DNA reads as TGTGCCAGCAACCAGGGTACTGAAGCTTTCTTT. It translates to CASNQGTEAFF.

In nucleotides, the CDR3 is TGTGCCAGCAGTTTACCGGGACAGGAGTATGGCTACACCTTC. It is translated as CASSLPGQEYGYTF. This chain connects TRBV28 to TRBJ1-2; the match to TRBD1 covers 8 bases. Germline V gives CDR1 MDHEN, CDR2 SYDVKM. The CDR3 contains 14 residues. The ends lost 2 bases at V and 5 bases at J; junction bases unmatched: 4.

CDR3 bases: TGCAGTGCCATATCCTGGACTAGCGGGAACTCCTACGAGCAGTACTTC. Protein product: CSAISWTSGNSYEQYF. The chain couples TRBV20-1 to TRBJ2-7, with 12 bases that match TRBD2. The CDR3 has 16 residues. Looked up from germline, CDR1 is DFQATT and CDR2 is SNEGSKA (reference sequence). The V and J ends lost 6 bases and 0 bases, in that order; junction bases with no gene match: 9.

V gene TRBV6-6 combines with J gene TRBJ2-2; D call uncertain. This CDR3 spans 14 amino acids. Germline CDR1 reads MNHNY; CDR2 reads SVGAGI (reference sequence). Trimming left V 6 bases short and J 3 bases short, with 11 bases between. This CDR3 is CASRATVDTGELFF. For the CDR3, the DNA is TGTGCCAGCAGGGCGACGGTTGACACCGGGGAGCTGTTTTTT.

This clonotype occurred a few times. The chain recombines TRBV28 with TRBJ2-1; 7 bases align to TRBD1. CDR1 and CDR2 (germline): MDHEN, SYDVKM. This CDR3 has 11 amino acids. Trimming at V came to 6 bases and at J to 15 bases, leaving 8 bases not matched to a gene. For the CDR3, the DNA is TGTGCCAGCAGAAACAGGGGCAGGCTGTTCTTC. This sequence encodes CASRNRGRLFF.

This clonotype was found a few times. The gene calls are TRBV5-5 and TRBJ2-1; D might be TRBD2 (6 bases). Germline loops: CDR1 SGHKS, CDR2 YYEKEE (reference sequence). Deletions cut 0 bases from V and 9 bases from J, with 19 bases between. The CDR3 covers 16 residues. The CDR3 bases are TGTGCCAGCAGCTTGGGGCCTGAGACTAGTTCCCGTGAGCAGTTCTTC. Its translation is CASSLGPETSSREQFF.

The gene calls are TRBV7-2 and TRBJ1-2, with 9 nucleotides matching TRBD1. This CDR3 region has 16 residues. Germline CDR1 reads SGHTA; CDR2 reads FQGNSA. V was pared by 5 bases and J by 6 bases, with 13 bases of the junction left unmatched. The CDR3: CASSPENTGGENGYTF. CDR3 bases: TGTGCCAGCAGCCCAGAGAACACAGGGGGCGAGAATGGCTACACCTTC.

This clonotype occurred a few times. The chain employs TRBV7-6 and TRBJ2-3; 8 bases are shared with TRBD2. Germline V gives CDR1 SGHVS, CDR2 FNYEAQ. The CDR3 length is 17 residues. With V trimmed by 4 bases and J by 6 bases, 15 bases remained unmatched. The CDR3 spells CASSSLPASGGSDTQYF. CDR3 in DNA: TGTGCCAGCAGCTCCTTGCCTGCCAGCGGGGGAAGCGATACGCAGTATTTT.

This chain connects TRBV7-9 to TRBJ2-1; D remains unclear. The CDR3 consists of 12 residues. Germline CDR1 reads SEHNR; CDR2 reads FQNEAQ (reference sequence). V gave up 8 bases and J gave up 0 bases, with 5 bases separating them. CDR3 sequence (DNA): TGTGCCAGCCCGAGCTCCTACAATGAGCAGTTCTTC. Protein product: CASPSSYNEQFF. Combining the CDR3 with reference TRBV7-9 and TRBJ2-1 gives the whole variable domain DTGVSQNPRHKITKRGQNVTFRCDPISEHNRLYWYRQTLGQGPEFLTYFQNEAQLEKSRLLSDRFSAERPKGSFSTLEIQRTEQGDSAMYLCASPSSYNEQFFGPGTRLTVL.

This clonotype came up a few times. The chain has TRBV29-1 and TRBJ2-7; TRBD2 matches at 13 bases. Looked up from germline, CDR1 is SQVTM and CDR2 is ANQGSEA. This CDR3 comprises 15 residues. With 6 bases clipped from V and 2 bases from J, the junction kept 7 bases outside the gene matches. The CDR3 DNA reads as TGCAGCGTCGCACTCGGGACTAGCGGGACCTACGAGCAGTACTTC. Its protein is CSVALGTSGTYEQYF.

The chain is built from TRBV28 and TRBJ1-5, with TRBD1 matching 7 bases. V lost 3 bases and J lost 2; bases outside the gene matches: 4. Per germline, CDR1 MDHEN and CDR2 SYDVKM. The CDR3 is 15 amino acids. The CDR3 sequence is CASSLHQGGNQPQHF. The CDR3 DNA reads as TGTGCCAGCAGTTTGCACCAGGGGGGCAATCAGCCCCAGCATTTT. The full variable domain, completed using reference TRBV28 and TRBJ1-5, is DVKVTQSSRYLVKRTGEKVFLECVQDMDHENMFWYRQDPGLGLRLIYFSYDVKMKEKGDIPEGYSVSREKKERFSLILESASTNQTSMYLCASSLHQGGNQPQHFGDGTRLSIL.

The chain couples TRBV12-3 or TRBV12-4 to TRBJ2-5, with TRBD2 matching 8 bases. Losses at the gene ends were 4 bases for V and 2 bases for J; bases not matched to a gene: 6. The CDR3 runs 15 residues. The CDR3 sequence is CASSSSSGGQETQYF. In nucleotides, the CDR3 is TGTGCCAGCAGTTCGTCTTCGGGAGGGCAAGAGACCCAGTACTTC.

V usage is TRBV20-1 and J usage is TRBJ2-4, with a tentative D call TRBD2 (5 bases). Germline V gene data show CDR1 as DFQATT and CDR2 as SNEGSKA (reference sequence). V lost 0 bases, J lost 0 bases, and 9 bases lay in between. CDR3 size: 15 residues. CDR3 sequence (DNA): TGCAGTGCTAGAGATTTCCGGGGAGCCAAAAACATTCAGTACTTC. Protein product: CSARDFRGAKNIQYF.

V usage is TRBV11-2 and J usage is TRBJ2-1; TRBD2 agrees at 10 bases. Germline V gene sequence: CDR1 SGHAT, CDR2 FQNNGV. This CDR3 comprises 16 residues. The trim removed 4 bases at V and 9 bases at J, leaving 12 bases unmatched. The CDR3, as DNA: TGTGCCAGCAGCTCCTTAGCGGGGGGCGGTTTCGGTGAGCAGTTCTTC. It yields the protein CASSSLAGGGFGEQFF.

The rearrangement joins TRBV5-1 to TRBJ1-1, with no clear D. V was trimmed by 0 bases and J by 4 bases, leaving 10 bases between them. CDR1 SGHRS and CDR2 YFSETQ come from the germline V gene. The CDR3 is 14 residues long. This CDR3 reads CASSLGVGATEAFF. The CDR3 region has the DNA TGCGCCAGCAGCTTGGGTGTAGGAGCCACTGAAGCTTTCTTT.

The gene calls are TRBV9 and TRBJ1-1; no clear D. CDR3 length: 13 amino acids. Germline V CDR1 and CDR2: SGDLS, YYNGEE. Trimming took off 0 bases at V and 3 bases at J, with 6 bases between the two ends. The DNA of the CDR3 is TGTGCCAGCAGCGTAGGCCAATACACTGAAGCTTTCTTT. Translated: CASSVGQYTEAFF. Based on the CDR3 plus reference TRBV9 and TRBJ1-1, the full variable domain is DSGVTQTPKHLITATGQRVTLRCSPRSGDLSVYWYQQSLDQGLQFLIQYYNGEERAKGNILERFSAQQFPDLHSELNLSSLELGDSALYFCASSVGQYTEAFFGQGTRLTVV.

This clonotype was observed a handful of times. The chain links TRBV4-1 to TRBJ2-1; 13 bases agree with TRBD2. The CDR3 length is 16 residues. Germline-derived CDR1 and CDR2 are MGHRA and YSYEKL. The junction had 8 bases not matched to a gene; V was cut back by 5 bases and J by 7 bases. The CDR3 protein is CASSERTSGSHNEQFF. The CDR3 DNA reads TGCGCCAGCAGCGAGCGGACTAGCGGGAGTCATAATGAGCAGTTCTTC.

The V and J genes are TRBV5-1 and TRBJ2-7; TRBD2 is a possible D gene (5 bases). Trimming cost V 4 bases and J 4 bases, with 9 bases left between them. The CDR3 loop spans 12 amino acids. The germline V gene encodes CDR1 SGHRS and CDR2 YFSETQ. CDR3 DNA sequence: TGCGCCAGCAGCAAGGTAGCGTACGAGCAGTACTTC. It is translated as CASSKVAYEQYF.

This clonotype was seen only once. The chain uses TRBV24-1 and TRBJ2-7; 10 bases are a match to TRBD1. J gave up 5 bases and V 4 bases, and 10 bases lay outside the gene matches. Germline assignment: CDR1 KGHDR and CDR2 SFDVKD. The CDR3 has 16 residues. The CDR3 reads CATSEVTGGNPNEQYF. The CDR3 nucleotides read TGTGCCACCAGTGAAGTGACAGGGGGCAATCCCAACGAGCAGTACTTC.

This clonotype was counted only a few times. The chain links TRBV6-6 to TRBJ2-2; D uncertain. Per germline, CDR1 MNHNY and CDR2 SVGAGI (reference sequence). The V end lost 0 bases, the J end lost 6 bases, and 8 bases lay between the germline ends. The CDR3 loop spans 14 amino acids. In nucleotides, the CDR3 is TGTGCCAGCAGTTACTCACGAGTTCCCGGGGAGCTGTTTTTT. Its protein is CASSYSRVPGELFF.